This record looks at one TCR beta chain sequence and its context. This CDR3 region has 14 residues. CDR1 is MGHRA and CDR2 is YSYEKL in the germline V gene. The germline V and J ends were trimmed by 0 bases and 0 bases, with 6 bases remaining between them. The data derive from a study of blood T cell repertoires in COVID-19. Using immunoSEQ multiplex PCR, the repertoire was profiled, and TCRdb retains in-frame clones only, with some absent. The data hold roughly 310,000 clones, with roughly nine tenths observed a single time. Sequencing input: PBMCs or T cells enriched from blood (not recorded which). The sequence was obtained from a man aged 55-75 years who had recovered from COVID-19. The chain combines TRBV4-1 with TRBJ2-7; D might be TRBD2 (6 bases). The CDR3 DNA sequence: TGCGCCAGCAGCCAAGAGCGGGGCTCCTACGAGCAGTACTTC. It specifies CASSQERGSYEQYF.